The 32 T cell receptor beta chains listed next were all sequenced from one sample in a study of graft-versus-host responses after intestinal transplantation. Their antigen targets remain unknown. The table came from immunoSEQ multiplex PCR; TCRdb's copy has only in-frame clones and leaves some out. The table lists tens of thousands of clones, roughly 88% of them singletons. The sample consisted of unstimulated CD8+ T cells sorted from spleen or lymph node cells, taken before intestinal transplant. The source of these receptors is a human donor who received an intestinal transplant.

The V gene is TRBV10-2, the J gene TRBJ2-7; D gene unclear. Trimming stripped 10 bases from V and 7 bases from J, with 17 bases between. From germline, CDR1 is WSHSY and CDR2 SAAADI. The CDR3 length is 12 residues. This chain's CDR3 is CATRLGPWEQYF. In nucleotides, the CDR3 is TGCGCCACCAGATTGGGCCCCTGGGAGCAGTACTTC.

The V call is TRBV6-5, the J call TRBJ1-1; 7 bases are a match to TRBD1. The CDR3 length is 13 residues. V lost 8 bases and J lost 3; bases outside the gene matches: 6. CDR1 is MNHEY, CDR2 SVGAGI, per germline. The chain's CDR3 is CASRNRGDTEAFF. CDR3 DNA: TGTGCCAGCCGTAACAGGGGAGACACTGAAGCTTTCTTT.

This chain uses TRBV11-2 with TRBJ1-4; D call uncertain. CDR3 length equals 16 residues. The V end was cut by 3 bases, the J end by 3 bases, with 14 bases between. Germline CDR1 and CDR2: SGHAT and FQNNGV. CDR3 nucleotides: TGTGCCAGCAGCTTTGGAGACCTTGGAGCTAATGAAAAACTGTTTTTT. Protein product: CASSFGDLGANEKLFF. The full variable domain, rest sourced from reference TRBV11-2 and TRBJ1-4, is EAGVAQSPRYKIIEKRQSVAFWCNPISGHATLYWYQQILGQGPKLLIQFQNNGVVDDSQLPKDRFSAERLKGVDSTLKIQPAKLEDSAVYLCASSFGDLGANEKLFFGSGTQLSVL.

This clone was picked up one time. The chain employs TRBV13 and TRBJ2-7; 9 positions match TRBD2. This CDR3 comprises 16 residues. V lost 5 bases to trimming and J lost 1 base; unmatched junction nucleotides: 9. CDR1 is PRHDT and CDR2 is FYEKMQ in the germline V gene (reference sequence). The CDR3 loop is CASSANLAGSSYEQYF. For the CDR3, the DNA is TGTGCCAGCAGCGCAAATCTAGCGGGATCATCCTACGAGCAGTACTTC. Combining the CDR3 with reference TRBV13 and TRBJ2-7 gives the whole variable domain AAGVIQSPRHLIKEKRETATLKCYPIPRHDTVYWYQQGPGQDPQFLISFYEKMQSDKGSIPDRFSAQQFSDYHSELNMSSLELGDSALYFCASSANLAGSSYEQYFGPGTRLTVT.

This clone appeared once. The J gene is TRBJ2-5, the V gene TRBV5-6; perhaps TRBD2 as D (5 bases). Germline V gene data show CDR1 as SGHDT and CDR2 as YYEEEE. The CDR3 runs to 16 residues. V gave up 4 bases and J gave up 2 bases, with 18 bases separating them. CDR3 bases: TGTGCCAGCAGCCCCGGACTGACTATAAAACAAGAGACCCAGTACTTC. Its protein product is CASSPGLTIKQETQYF.

This rearrangement joins TRBV29-1 to TRBJ2-7; D is possibly TRBD2 (6 bases). The CDR3 spans 13 residues. CDR1 SQVTM and CDR2 ANQGSEA come from the germline V gene. V lost 7 bases and J lost 3, with 16 bases in between. CDR3 sequence (DNA): TGCAGCGCCGGCGGGGCAGCCAACTACGAGCAGTACTTC. Translation: CSAGGAANYEQYF.

The CDR3 here is CASSPSPVVDREDYGYTF. Here the CDR3 DNA reads TGTGCCAGCTCACCAAGTCCGGTTGTGGACAGGGAGGACTATGGCTACACCTTC. J is TRBJ1-2 and V is TRBV18; 8 positions match TRBD1. The CDR3 has 18 residues. V lost 2 bases, J lost 3 bases, and 14 bases stayed unmatched. Looked up from germline, CDR1 is KGHSH and CDR2 is LQKENI.

The genes are TRBV13 and TRBJ1-6; no definite D call. The CDR3 spans 18 residues. Germline V gives CDR1 PRHDT, CDR2 FYEKMQ (reference sequence). V was shortened by 3 bases and J by 5 bases, with 20 bases between the two germline ends. The CDR3 loop reads CASSLGLAAKSNNSPLHF. The CDR3 DNA follows: TGTGCCAGCAGCTTGGGTTTGGCGGCTAAATCTAATAATTCACCCCTCCACTTT.

The J gene is TRBJ1-1, the V gene TRBV2; D is ambiguous. Looked up from germline, CDR1 is SNHLY and CDR2 is FYNNEI. Trimming pared 4 bases from V and 6 bases from J, leaving 15 bases between. The CDR3 has 14 residues. The CDR3 region is CASSGEFSGAEAFF. CDR3 DNA sequence: TGTGCCAGCAGTGGCGAGTTTTCGGGTGCTGAAGCTTTCTTT.

The chain has TRBV6-6 and TRBJ1-1; TRBD1 matches at 12 bases. This CDR3 region has 15 residues. Germline V lookup: CDR1 MNHNY, CDR2 SVGAGI (reference sequence). Unmatched junction bases numbered 4, after V lost 2 bases and J lost 6 bases. DNA for the CDR3: TGTGCCAGCAGTTACGGGACAGGGGGCTTCGCTGAAGCTTTCTTT. It yields the protein CASSYGTGGFAEAFF.

The chain has TRBV10-2 and TRBJ1-1; weak D call: TRBD1 (5 bases). Trimming removed 6 bases from V and 4 bases from J, with 12 bases in between. CDR1 is WSHSY, CDR2 SAAADI, per germline. This CDR3 has 13 residues. The CDR3 here is CASRGDGGTEAFF. The DNA of the CDR3 is TGCGCCAGCAGGGGGGACGGGGGCACTGAAGCTTTCTTT.

This clone was picked up a small number of times. This chain joins TRBV5-6 and TRBJ2-7; D is perhaps TRBD1 (5 bases). The CDR3 is 12 residues long. V lost 3 bases and J lost 4, with 8 bases in between. CDR1 SGHDT and CDR2 YYEEEE come from the germline V gene. The CDR3 DNA sequence: TGTGCCAGCAGCTCCAAGGGGTACGAGCAGTACTTC. Protein product: CASSSKGYEQYF.

J is TRBJ1-5 and V is TRBV27; the match to TRBD1 covers 7 bases. CDR1 is MNHEY, CDR2 SMNVEV, per germline (reference sequence). With 5 bases clipped from V and 6 bases from J, the junction kept 7 bases outside the gene matches. The CDR3 totals 14 residues. CDR3 in amino acids: CASSILGGSQPQHF. The CDR3 coding sequence is TGTGCCAGCAGTATTCTAGGGGGCTCTCAGCCCCAGCATTTT.

V and J are TRBV4-1 and TRBJ1-1, with D possibly TRBD1 on 6 matching bases. V dropped 2 bases and J dropped 5 bases, with 12 bases sitting between them. This CDR3 region has 14 residues. Germline V lookup: CDR1 MGHRA, CDR2 YSYEKL. The CDR3 spells CASSQSAGATEAFF. The DNA of the CDR3 is TGCGCCAGCAGCCAATCCGCGGGGGCGACTGAAGCTTTCTTT.

This clone was recorded once. The chain has TRBV5-6 and TRBJ1-5; TRBD1 agrees at 8 bases. The CDR3 has 16 amino acids. Germline V gene data show CDR1 as SGHDT and CDR2 as YYEEEE. With V trimmed by 3 bases and J by 1 base, 6 bases remained unmatched. In nucleotides, the CDR3 is TGTGCCAGCAGCTCCGGACAGGGCCCAAGCAATCAGCCCCAGCATTTT. Translating it yields CASSSGQGPSNQPQHF.

This chain uses TRBV11-1 with TRBJ2-2, with TRBD2 matching 7 bases. The ends lost 4 bases at V and 7 bases at J; junction bases unmatched: 9. CDR3 size: 15 residues. Germline values: CDR1 SGHAT, CDR2 FQDESV (reference sequence). The CDR3 sequence is CASSYHQGGLGELFF. The CDR3 bases are TGTGCCAGCAGCTACCACCAGGGAGGGCTCGGGGAGCTGTTTTTT.

The chain uses TRBV4-1 and TRBJ1-1; no definite D call. There are 13 residues in the CDR3. Trimming pared 1 base from V and 3 bases from J, leaving 6 bases between. Germline V gene sequence: CDR1 MGHRA, CDR2 YSYEKL. CDR3 bases: TGCGCCAGCAGCCAAGGAGTCGACACTGAAGCTTTCTTT. Amino acid sequence: CASSQGVDTEAFF.

This rearrangement joins TRBV6-6 to TRBJ2-7, with 11 positions matching TRBD2. V shed 6 bases, J shed 6 bases, and the junction held 10 bases outside the gene matches. CDR1 and CDR2 (germline): MNHNY, SVGAGI (reference sequence). There are 15 residues in the CDR3. The CDR3 nucleotides are TGTGCCAGCAGAGACGCTAGCGGGGGGCCTGGCGAGCAGTACTTC. This codes for CASRDASGGPGEQYF.

The chain recombines TRBV7-2 with TRBJ1-1, with D possibly being TRBD1 (6 bases). Per the germline V gene, CDR1 is SGHTA and CDR2 is FQGNSA. The CDR3 totals 16 residues. V lost 0 bases to trimming and J lost 1 base, with 12 bases between them. The CDR3 sequence is CASSLAPPQGNTEAFF. The CDR3 nucleotides read TGTGCCAGCAGCTTAGCGCCCCCACAGGGGAACACTGAAGCTTTCTTT. Filled out from reference TRBV7-2 and TRBJ1-1, the complete variable domain reads GAGVSQSPSNKVTEKGKDVELRCDPISGHTALYWYRQSLGQGLEFLIYFQGNSAPDKSGLPSDRFSAERTGGSVSTLTIQRTQQEDSAVYLCASSLAPPQGNTEAFFGQGTRLTVV.

The chain recombines TRBV27 with TRBJ2-2, with TRBD2 as a possible D gene (6 bases). The CDR3 extends over 15 amino acids. Germline V gene sequence: CDR1 MNHEY, CDR2 SMNVEV (reference sequence). The V end lost 2 bases, the J end lost 3 bases, and 10 bases lay between the germline ends. This chain's CDR3 is CASSLQTGDTGELFF. The CDR3 DNA reads TGTGCCAGCAGTTTACAGACGGGGGACACCGGGGAGCTGTTTTTT.

The gene calls are TRBV7-3 and TRBJ2-2; TRBD2 matches at 12 bases. The CDR3 loop spans 19 amino acids. J gave up 0 bases and V 1 base, and 6 bases lay outside the gene matches. Looked up from germline, CDR1 is SGHTA and CDR2 is FQGTGA. CDR3 in amino acids: CASSLNPTSGGPNTGELFF. The CDR3 DNA follows: TGTGCCAGCAGCTTAAATCCCACTAGCGGGGGGCCGAACACCGGGGAGCTGTTTTTT.

As to this clone: Additional DNA sequences in this sample encode the identical CDR3. V gene TRBV7-2 combines with J gene TRBJ2-3, with a possible D match to TRBD2 (7 bases). This CDR3 comprises 14 residues. V lost 2 bases and J lost 4, with 10 bases in between. The germline gives CDR1 SGHTA, CDR2 FQGNSA. CDR3 loop: CASSLRGAADTQYF. Here the CDR3 DNA reads TGTGCCAGCAGCTTACGGGGGGCTGCAGATACGCAGTATTTT.

This clone was observed a single time. The CDR3 DNA is TGTGCCAGCAGTGAATGGGGGGGGCTCGGAGAGACCCAGTACTTC. Amino acids: CASSEWGGLGETQYF. The chain couples TRBV25-1 to TRBJ2-5; weak D call: TRBD2 (7 bases). The CDR3 loop spans 15 amino acids. Trimming pared 1 base from V and 4 bases from J, leaving 13 bases between. Germline V gene sequence: CDR1 MGHDK, CDR2 SYGVNS.

The chain couples TRBV11-2 to TRBJ1-6; D is uncertain. The ends were cut back, 7 bases at V and 3 bases at J, with 13 bases in the middle. The CDR3 spans 15 residues. In germline, CDR1 is SGHAT, CDR2 FQNNGV. The CDR3 nucleotides are TGTGCCAGCAACCCCAAGCCTGTCTATAATTCACCCCTCCACTTT. Translated: CASNPKPVYNSPLHF.

The rearrangement links TRBV28 to TRBJ2-1; 8 bases align to TRBD1. Germline V gene lookup returns CDR1 MDHEN and CDR2 SYDVKM. J was trimmed by 2 bases and V by 6 bases; bases with no gene match: 12. This CDR3 region has 17 residues. CDR3 nucleotide sequence: TGTGCCAGCAGACCCCAGACAGGGGCCGCCCCCTACAATGAGCAGTTCTTC. Encoded protein: CASRPQTGAAPYNEQFF. The complete variable domain, with remaining parts taken from reference TRBV28 and TRBJ2-1, reads DVKVTQSSRYLVKRTGEKVFLECVQDMDHENMFWYRQDPGLGLRLIYFSYDVKMKEKGDIPEGYSVSREKKERFSLILESASTNQTSMYLCASRPQTGAAPYNEQFFGPGTRLTVL.

This sequence joins TRBV9 and TRBJ2-1; a possible D gene is TRBD1 (6 bases). The CDR3 is 15 residues long. CDR1 and CDR2 from the germline V gene are SGDLS and YYNGEE. The V end was cut by 4 bases, the J end by 4 bases, with 15 bases between. CDR3 amino acids: CASSTRQASYNEQFF. DNA for the CDR3: TGTGCCAGCAGCACCCGACAGGCCTCATACAATGAGCAGTTCTTC.

J is TRBJ1-5 and V is TRBV7-2; the D gene is possibly TRBD1 (6 bases). Per the germline V gene, CDR1 is SGHTA and CDR2 is FQGNSA. The CDR3 totals 16 residues. Trimming removed 5 bases at V and 4 bases at J, with 18 bases between. The DNA for the CDR3 is TGTGCCAGCAGCCCAGGGTCGGGGGGCACAAATCAGCCCCAGCATTTT. Translating gives CASSPGSGGTNQPQHF.

V gene TRBV27 combines with J gene TRBJ2-1; tentative D call: TRBD1 (5 bases). Germline values: CDR1 MNHEY, CDR2 SMNVEV (reference sequence). CDR3 length: 14 amino acids. Trimming left V 3 bases short and J 7 bases short, with 13 bases between. The CDR3 DNA reads as TGTGCCAGCAGTTTTCAAGGGGCGCGGAATGAGCAGTTCTTC. This gives the protein CASSFQGARNEQFF.

This chain links TRBV9 with TRBJ1-5; no definite D call. Germline V gene data show CDR1 as SGDLS and CDR2 as YYNGEE. The CDR3 has 13 residues. Between the trimmed V and J ends, which lost 2 bases and 7 bases, there was a span of 10 bases. The CDR3 DNA follows: TGTGCCAGCAGCGTGGCCCCTGGCCAGCCCCAGCATTTT. It specifies CASSVAPGQPQHF.

This chain uses TRBV6-6 with TRBJ1-4; D perhaps matches TRBD1 (6 bases). The CDR3 spans 12 residues. V was cut by 7 bases and J by 8 bases, with 11 bases left in between. CDR1 MNHNY and CDR2 SVGAGI come from the germline V gene (reference sequence). The CDR3 DNA reads as TGTGCCAGCACCCCCGGACAGGAAAAACTGTTTTTT. It is translated as CASTPGQEKLFF.

This clone has only one observation. The V and J genes are TRBV2 and TRBJ2-3, with 10 bases matching TRBD2. This CDR3 has 19 residues. J was trimmed by 0 bases and V by 3 bases; bases with no gene match: 12. The germline gives CDR1 SNHLY, CDR2 FYNNEI. The CDR3 region is CASSDERGGLRSSTDTQYF. The DNA for the CDR3 is TGTGCCAGCAGTGACGAGCGGGGGGGCCTCCGCTCAAGCACAGATACGCAGTATTTT.

This clone was recorded once. The chain links TRBV9 to TRBJ2-3; 14 nucleotides match TRBD2. Germline V gene lookup returns CDR1 SGDLS and CDR2 YYNGEE. With 1 base clipped from V and 4 bases from J, the junction kept 5 bases outside the gene matches. The CDR3 consists of 17 residues. In DNA form, the CDR3 reads TGTGCCAGCAGCGTACCCCGACTAGCGGGGGGGCCAGATACGCAGTATTTT. Translated, it gives CASSVPRLAGGPDTQYF. Variable domain in full (rest from reference TRBV9 and TRBJ2-3): DSGVTQTPKHLITATGQRVTLRCSPRSGDLSVYWYQQSLDQGLQFLIQYYNGEERAKGNILERFSAQQFPDLHSELNLSSLELGDSALYFCASSVPRLAGGPDTQYFGPGTRLTVL.